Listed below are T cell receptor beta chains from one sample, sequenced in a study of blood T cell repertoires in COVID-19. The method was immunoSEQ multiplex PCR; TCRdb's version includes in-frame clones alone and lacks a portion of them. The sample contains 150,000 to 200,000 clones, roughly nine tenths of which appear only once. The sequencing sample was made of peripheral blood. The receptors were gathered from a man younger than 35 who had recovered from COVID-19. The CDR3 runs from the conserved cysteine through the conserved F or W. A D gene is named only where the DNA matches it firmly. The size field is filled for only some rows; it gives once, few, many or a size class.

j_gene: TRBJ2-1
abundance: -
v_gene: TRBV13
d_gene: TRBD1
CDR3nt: TGTGCCAGCACCTCCTACTTCCAGGGGGAACATTACAATGAGCAGTTCTTC
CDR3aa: CASTSYFQGEHYNEQFF

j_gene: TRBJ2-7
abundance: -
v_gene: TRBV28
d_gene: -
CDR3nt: TGTGCCAGCAGGACATCAGGGGCGTACGAGCAGTACTTC
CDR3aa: CASRTSGAYEQYF

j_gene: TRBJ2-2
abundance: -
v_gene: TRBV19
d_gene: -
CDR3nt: TGTGCCAGTAGTCCCCGTCTGAGTACCGGGGAGCTGTTTTTT
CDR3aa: CASSPRLSTGELFF

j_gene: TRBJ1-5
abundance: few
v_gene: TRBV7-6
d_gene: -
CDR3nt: TGTGCCAGCAGCTTGGAATCGGGGGGCAATCAGCCCCAGCATTTT
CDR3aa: CASSLESGGNQPQHF

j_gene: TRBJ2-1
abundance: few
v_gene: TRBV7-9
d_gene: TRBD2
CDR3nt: TGTGCCAGCAGCCCGGGGACTAGCGGTGACAATGAGCAGTTCTTC
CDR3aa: CASSPGTSGDNEQFF

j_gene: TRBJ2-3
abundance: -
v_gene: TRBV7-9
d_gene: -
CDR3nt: TGTGCCAGCAGCCGCCTCCCTATAGATGGCACAGATACGCAGTATTTT
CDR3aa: CASSRLPIDGTDTQYF

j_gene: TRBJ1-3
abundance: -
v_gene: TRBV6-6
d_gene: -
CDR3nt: TGTGCCAGCAGTTACGAGGAATTGAGGGGAAACACCATATATTTT
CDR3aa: CASSYEELRGNTIYF

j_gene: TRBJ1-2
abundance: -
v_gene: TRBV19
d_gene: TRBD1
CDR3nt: TGTGCCAGTCTTCGACAGGGGGGCTATGGCTACACCTTC
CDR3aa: CASLRQGGYGYTF

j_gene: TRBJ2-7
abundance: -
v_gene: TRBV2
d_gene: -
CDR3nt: TGTGCCCTAGAGGGGCTAGCGTCGCCCGCGGCCTACGAGCAGTACTTC
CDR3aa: CALEGLASPAAYEQYF

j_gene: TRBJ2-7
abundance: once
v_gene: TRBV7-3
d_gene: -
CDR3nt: TGTGCCAGCAGCCAGGGAGGGGGCGAGCAGTACTTC
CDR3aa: CASSQGGGEQYF

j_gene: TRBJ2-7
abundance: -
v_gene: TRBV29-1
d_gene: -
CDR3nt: TGCAGCGTTGAAGCCACAGGTAGCTCCTACGAGCAGTACTTC
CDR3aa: CSVEATGSSYEQYF

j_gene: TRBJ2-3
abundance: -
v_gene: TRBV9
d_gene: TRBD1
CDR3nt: TGTGCCAGCAGCGAAAGGGGGCGTCTCGTAGATACGCAGTATTTT
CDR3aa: CASSERGRLVDTQYF

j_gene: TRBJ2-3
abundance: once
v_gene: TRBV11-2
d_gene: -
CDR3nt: TGTGCCAGCAGCCCCTTCAATTTTATGAGCGGGCCAAGCACAGATACGCAGTATTTT
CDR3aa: CASSPFNFMSGPSTDTQYF

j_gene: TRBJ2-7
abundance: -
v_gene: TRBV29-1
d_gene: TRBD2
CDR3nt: TGCAGCGTTGTTAGGGCGGGAGTGGCCGAGCAGTACTTC
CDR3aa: CSVVRAGVAEQYF

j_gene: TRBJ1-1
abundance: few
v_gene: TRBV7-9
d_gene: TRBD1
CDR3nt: TGTGCCAGCAGCTCGGGACAGGGGGCGAACACTGAAGCTTTCTTT
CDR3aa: CASSSGQGANTEAFF

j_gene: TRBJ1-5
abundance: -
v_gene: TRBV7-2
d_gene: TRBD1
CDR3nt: TGTGCCAGCAGCTACGGACAGGGGAGGAATCAGCCCCAGCATTTT
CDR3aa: CASSYGQGRNQPQHF

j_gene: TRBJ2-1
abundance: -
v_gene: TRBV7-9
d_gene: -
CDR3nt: TGTGCCAGCAGCACTTTCCGGGGGGCCAACTTCAATGAGCAGTTCTTC
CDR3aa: CASSTFRGANFNEQFF

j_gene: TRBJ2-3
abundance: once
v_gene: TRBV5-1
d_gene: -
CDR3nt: TGCGCCAGCAGCTTGGGGGCAGACCCCACAGATACGCAGTATTTT
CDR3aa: CASSLGADPTDTQYF

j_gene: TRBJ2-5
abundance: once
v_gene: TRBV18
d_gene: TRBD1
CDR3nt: TGTGCCAGCTCACAATACAGGGGTGACGAGACCCAGTACTTC
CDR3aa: CASSQYRGDETQYF

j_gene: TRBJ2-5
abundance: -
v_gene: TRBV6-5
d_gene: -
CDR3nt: TGTGCCAGCAGTCCAATGACAGGCAAGCAAGAGACCCAGTACTTC
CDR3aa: CASSPMTGKQETQYF

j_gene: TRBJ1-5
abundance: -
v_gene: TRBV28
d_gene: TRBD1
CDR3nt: TGTGCCACCGCACTGGACAGGGTCAAACAGCCCCAGCATTTT
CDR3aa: CATALDRVKQPQHF

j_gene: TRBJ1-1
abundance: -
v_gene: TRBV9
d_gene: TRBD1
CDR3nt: TGTGCCAGCAGCGTCCGGACAGGCATGAACACTGAAGCTTTCTTT
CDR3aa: CASSVRTGMNTEAFF

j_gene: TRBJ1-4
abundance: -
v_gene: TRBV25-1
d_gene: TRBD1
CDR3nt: TGTGCCAGCAGTAGGGACAGGGGCGAAAAACTGTTTTTT
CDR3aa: CASSRDRGEKLFF

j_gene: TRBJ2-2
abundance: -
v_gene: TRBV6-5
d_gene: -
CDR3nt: TGTGCCAGCAGTTACTCTTACACGTCCGGGGAGCTGTTTTTT
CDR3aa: CASSYSYTSGELFF

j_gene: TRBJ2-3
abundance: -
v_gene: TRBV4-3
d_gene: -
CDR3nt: TGCGCCAGCAGCCAAGTCGCTCAGGTTGCGGGGAGCACAGATACGCAGTATTTT
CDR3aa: CASSQVAQVAGSTDTQYF

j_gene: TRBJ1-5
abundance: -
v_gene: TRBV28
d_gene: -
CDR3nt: TGTGCCAGCAGGTATAACAGGCAGACTCAGCCCCAGCATTTT
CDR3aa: CASRYNRQTQPQHF

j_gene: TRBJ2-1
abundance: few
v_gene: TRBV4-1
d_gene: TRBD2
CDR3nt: TGCGCCAGCAGCCAACGGACTAGCGGAGAAGGAAATGAGCAGTTCTTC
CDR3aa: CASSQRTSGEGNEQFF

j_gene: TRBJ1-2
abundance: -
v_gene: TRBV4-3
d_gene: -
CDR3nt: TGCGCCAGCAGCCTCATCACGGGATATGAAGGCTACACCTTC
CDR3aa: CASSLITGYEGYTF

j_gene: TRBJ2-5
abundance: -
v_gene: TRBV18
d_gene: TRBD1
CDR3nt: TGTGCCAGCTCACGTTCCCCGACAGGGGGCGCGGAAGAGACCCAGTACTTC
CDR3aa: CASSRSPTGGAEETQYF

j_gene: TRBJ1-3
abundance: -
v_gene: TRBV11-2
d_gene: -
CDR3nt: TGTGCCAGCAGCCACCCTCAGGGAGGCTCTGGAAACACCATATATTTT
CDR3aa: CASSHPQGGSGNTIYF

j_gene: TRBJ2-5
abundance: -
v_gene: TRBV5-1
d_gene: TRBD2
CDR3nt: TGCGCCAGCAGCTTCAGCGGGAGGCAAGAGACCCAGTACTTC
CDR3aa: CASSFSGRQETQYF

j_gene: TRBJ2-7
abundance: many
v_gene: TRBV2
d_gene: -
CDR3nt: TGTGCCAGCAAGGCGGCTCCTAGCTCCTACGAGCAGTACTTC
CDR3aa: CASKAAPSSYEQYF

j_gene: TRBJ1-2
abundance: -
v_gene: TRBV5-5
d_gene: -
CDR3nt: TGTGCCAGCAGCCCATCAGCTAACTATGGCTACACCTTC
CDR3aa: CASSPSANYGYTF

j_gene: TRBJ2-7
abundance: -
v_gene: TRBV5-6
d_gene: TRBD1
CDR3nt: TGTGCCAGCAGCTTGGGGACAGGGAACTACGAGCAGTACTTC
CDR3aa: CASSLGTGNYEQYF

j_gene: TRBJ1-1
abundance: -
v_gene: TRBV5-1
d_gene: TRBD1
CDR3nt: TGCGCCAGCAGCCCGGGACAGGGGATTCCAGCTTTCTTT
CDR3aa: CASSPGQGIPAFF

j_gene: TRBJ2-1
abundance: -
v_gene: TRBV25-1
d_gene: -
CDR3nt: TGTGCCAGCACCGGACAGTACTCCTACAATGAGCAGTTCTTC
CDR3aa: CASTGQYSYNEQFF

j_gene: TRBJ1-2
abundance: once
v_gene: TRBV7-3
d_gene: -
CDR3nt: TGTGCCAGCAGCGAAGACAAAAACTATGGCTACACCTTC
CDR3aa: CASSEDKNYGYTF